These T cell receptor beta chains were read from a single sample in a study of blood T cell repertoires in COVID-19. The assay was immunoSEQ multiplex PCR, and TCRdb's table has in-frame clones only and misses some. This table holds roughly 120,000 clones, around 87% found once. The material sequenced was peripheral blood. These receptors originate from a man between 65 and 79 years old with active or convalescent COVID-19. Each CDR3 is given with its conserved first and last residue. D genes are given only for firm matches. Size is omitted from some rows. Given values are once, few, many or a class for expanded clones.

d_call j_call clone_size v_call cdr3_length cdr3_nt cdr3_aa
. TRBJ2-2 . TRBV2 15 TGTGCCAGCAGTGAATCGGGGTTAGGCACCGGGGAGCTGTTTTTT CASSESGLGTGELFF
TRBD1 TRBJ1-1 once TRBV19 14 TGTGCCAGTAGTATTTCAGGGGGGAACACTGAAGCTTTCTTT CASSISGGNTEAFF
. TRBJ2-7 . TRBV27 13 TGTGCCAGCAGCCCACAGGGCTCCTACGAGCAGTACTTC CASSPQGSYEQYF
TRBD1 TRBJ1-2 once TRBV28 17 TGTGCCAGCAGTTCCCCGGCGAAAGCAGGGGGAATCCATGGCTACACCTTC CASSSPAKAGGIHGYTF
TRBD2 TRBJ2-1 . TRBV6-2/TRBV6-3 13 TGTGCCAGCAGTTACTCGGAGCGGGAGCAGGAGTTCTTC CASSYSEREQEFF
TRBD1 TRBJ1-1 . TRBV5-1 16 TGCGCCAGCAGCGTGGGACAGTCCGGCGTGAACACTGAAGCTTTCTTT CASSVGQSGVNTEAFF
TRBD1 TRBJ1-2 once TRBV19 14 TGTGCCAGTAGTCGGACAGGGTCCGGGTATGGCTACACCTTC CASSRTGSGYGYTF
TRBD2 TRBJ2-7 . TRBV7-2 16 TGTGCCAGCAGCCCGGATGGAGCGGGAGAAACCTACGAGCAGTACTTC CASSPDGAGETYEQYF
. TRBJ2-5 . TRBV5-1 12 TGCGCCAGCAGCTTGGGGGCGGAGACCCAGTACTTC CASSLGAETQYF
TRBD1 TRBJ1-2 . TRBV7-9 16 TGTGCCAGCAGCTTAAAAACAGGGGGACCTAACTATGGCTACACCTTC CASSLKTGGPNYGYTF
TRBD1 TRBJ1-1 . TRBV15 15 TGTGCCACCTCAACACGGACAGGGGCGCGTGGTGAAGCTTTCTTT CATSTRTGARGEAFF
. TRBJ1-4 few TRBV18 16 TGTGCCAGCACCTCGATCAGGGACTTCCTCGGGGAAAAACTGTTTTTT CASTSIRDFLGEKLFF
TRBD1 TRBJ2-7 . TRBV11-1 13 TGTGCCAGCAGCCGGGACAGGGCCTACGAGCAGTACTTC CASSRDRAYEQYF
. TRBJ1-2 . TRBV30 15 TGTGCCTGGACCCGGACACCCCGCCTTTCATATGGCTACACCTTC CAWTRTPRLSYGYTF
TRBD1 TRBJ1-6 . TRBV10-3 14 TGTGCCGTCCGGGACAGTTCCTATAATTCACCCCTCCACTTT CAVRDSSYNSPLHF